Sequencing of this T cell receptor (beta chain) was carried out in a study of cytomegalovirus exposure and HLA in healthy donors. Study-wide findings and caveats: In a later analysis, DRB1 alleles had the most associated TCRs; HLA-C alleles the fewest.

The CDR3 has 14 residues. Trimming removed 1 base from V and 8 bases from J, with 14 bases in between. Germline CDR1 and CDR2: SGHVS and FQNEAQ. Donors were nominally healthy when sampled, though unrecorded immune exposures were likely. PCR involved 60 Vbeta and 13 Jbeta primers. Clones were sequenced by immunoSEQ multiplex PCR, and TCRdb holds only the in-frame ones, with some missing. The sample consists of around 200,000 clones, about 81% of them appearing once. On this clone itself: As yet, its antigen is unknown.

Sample: PBMCs. The V call is TRBV7-8, the J call TRBJ1-2, with a possible D match to TRBD1 (6 bases). This TCR was recovered from a man aged 25 to 40 in good health and CMV-seropositive. The CDR3 sequence is CASSLDRESGGYTF. Written as DNA, the CDR3 is TGTGCCAGCAGCTTAGACAGGGAATCCGGGGGCTACACCTTC.